The clone carrying this T cell receptor (beta chain) occurred once. Antigen: not known. The PCR made use of 60 Vbeta and 13 Jbeta primers. TCRdb's copy holds only in-frame clones and misses some; the assay was immunoSEQ multiplex PCR. Of over 200,000 clones in the sample, around 88% were seen once. The junction had 4 bases not matched to a gene; V was cut back by 3 bases and J by 4 bases. The CDR3 runs 15 residues. CDR1 and CDR2 from the germline V gene are SGHTA and FQGNSA. These data are taken from a study of cytomegalovirus exposure and HLA in healthy donors. The study's findings and limits: Across HLA loci, a later analysis found differing TCR association rates, with DRB1 most and HLA-C fewest. It was taken for granted in presence/absence analyses that sequencing depth across donors was roughly uniform.

The sequencing sample was made of PBMCs. The receptor was isolated from a woman aged 18-29 years in good health and CMV-seronegative. V and J are TRBV7-2 and TRBJ2-1; 9 nucleotides match TRBD2. The CDR3: CASSFSAGGYNEQFF. The DNA for the CDR3 is TGTGCCAGCAGCTTCTCAGCGGGGGGTTACAATGAGCAGTTCTTC. Based on the CDR3 plus reference TRBV7-2 and TRBJ2-1, the full variable domain is GAGVSQSPSNKVTEKGKDVELRCDPISGHTALYWYRQSLGQGLEFLIYFQGNSAPDKSGLPSDRFSAERTGGSVSTLTIQRTQQEDSAVYLCASSFSAGGYNEQFFGPGTRLTVL.